A selection of T cell receptor beta chains follows, all from one sample in a study of T cell responses to AZD1222 COVID-19 vaccine. Sequencing was performed with immunoSEQ multiplex PCR; in TCRdb, only in-frame clones are kept and a portion is missing. The sample carries approximately 100,000 clones, about 90% recorded once. This material consisted of peripheral blood, taken 28 days after the second AZD1222 dose. These TCRs come from an adult who received the AZD1222 COVID-19 vaccine. Each CDR3 is given with its conserved first and last residue. The order of the fields is CDR3 protein, CDR3 DNA, D gene, clone size, J gene, V gene. The D gene is left open where the match is weak. Not every row has a clone size; where given, it reads once, few, many or a size class.

CDR3 protein: CASTQRSPGQGYRGSPLHF; CDR3 DNA: TGTGCCAGCACCCAAAGAAGTCCGGGACAGGGGTATAGAGGTTCACCCCTCCACTTT; D gene: TRBD1; clone size: -; J gene: TRBJ1-6; V gene: TRBV7-2
CDR3 protein: CASSLISTGELFF; CDR3 DNA: TGTGCCAGCAGCTTAATAAGCACCGGGGAGCTGTTTTTT; D gene: -; clone size: -; J gene: TRBJ2-2; V gene: TRBV7-3
CDR3 protein: CASSHRTGTGMYF; CDR3 DNA: TGTGCCAGCAGCCACCGGACCGGGACAGGGATGTACTTC; D gene: TRBD1; clone size: -; J gene: TRBJ2-4; V gene: TRBV14
CDR3 protein: CASSPAGKQETQYF; CDR3 DNA: TGTGCCAGCAGCCCAGCGGGGAAACAAGAGACCCAGTACTTC; D gene: TRBD2; clone size: -; J gene: TRBJ2-5; V gene: TRBV11-3
CDR3 protein: CASSIGGPGANYGYTF; CDR3 DNA: TGTGCCAGCAGCATTGGGGGTCCGGGGGCTAACTATGGCTACACCTTC; D gene: -; clone size: -; J gene: TRBJ1-2; V gene: TRBV5-4
CDR3 protein: CASSFGQASPTDTQYF; CDR3 DNA: TGTGCCAGCAGCTTCGGACAGGCCTCCCCCACAGATACGCAGTATTTT; D gene: TRBD1; clone size: -; J gene: TRBJ2-3; V gene: TRBV7-9
CDR3 protein: CASSPPQGALGNQPQHF; CDR3 DNA: TGTGCCAGCAGCCCACCGCAGGGGGCACTTGGCAATCAGCCCCAGCATTTT; D gene: TRBD1; clone size: -; J gene: TRBJ1-5; V gene: TRBV28
CDR3 protein: CASNDGSSQYF; CDR3 DNA: TGTGCCAGCAACGACGGGAGTTCTCAGTACTTC; D gene: -; clone size: -; J gene: TRBJ2-4; V gene: TRBV28
CDR3 protein: CASSLSKGEGTEAFF; CDR3 DNA: TGTGCCAGCAGTTTATCGAAGGGGGAGGGCACTGAAGCTTTCTTT; D gene: -; clone size: -; J gene: TRBJ1-1; V gene: TRBV27
CDR3 protein: CASSPLGQGDGVGYTF; CDR3 DNA: TGTGCCAGCAGCCCCCTAGGACAGGGGGACGGGGTTGGCTACACCTTC; D gene: TRBD1; clone size: -; J gene: TRBJ1-2; V gene: TRBV7-9
CDR3 protein: CASSISGDTQYF; CDR3 DNA: TGTGCCAGCAGTATAAGTGGAGATACGCAGTATTTT; D gene: -; clone size: -; J gene: TRBJ2-3; V gene: TRBV6-5
CDR3 protein: CASSLVGRVDEQYF; CDR3 DNA: TGTGCCAGCAGCTTAGTAGGCAGGGTAGACGAGCAGTACTTC; D gene: -; clone size: -; J gene: TRBJ2-7; V gene: TRBV7-2
CDR3 protein: CASSWGRGGTDTQYF; CDR3 DNA: TGCGCCAGCAGCTGGGGACGGGGAGGGACAGATACGCAGTATTTT; D gene: TRBD2; clone size: -; J gene: TRBJ2-3; V gene: TRBV5-1
CDR3 protein: CATSSPGGEEKLFF; CDR3 DNA: TGTGCCACCAGCTCGCCAGGGGGTGAGGAAAAACTGTTTTTT; D gene: TRBD1; clone size: -; J gene: TRBJ1-4; V gene: TRBV15
CDR3 protein: CASSQDWLSLVKNIQYF; CDR3 DNA: TGCGCCAGCAGCCAAGATTGGCTCTCCCTCGTCAAAAACATTCAGTACTTC; D gene: -; clone size: -; J gene: TRBJ2-4; V gene: TRBV4-3
CDR3 protein: CASSGLQGARYEQYF; CDR3 DNA: TGTGCCAGCTCAGGCCTCCAGGGCGCAAGGTACGAGCAGTACTTC; D gene: -; clone size: few; J gene: TRBJ2-7; V gene: TRBV27
CDR3 protein: CASSQGLAGAETQYF; CDR3 DNA: TGTGCCAGCAGCCAAGGACTAGCGGGAGCGGAGACCCAGTACTTC; D gene: TRBD2; clone size: -; J gene: TRBJ2-5; V gene: TRBV3-1/TRBV3-2
CDR3 protein: CSTDRVDTEAFF; CDR3 DNA: TGCAGCACAGACAGGGTGGACACTGAAGCTTTCTTT; D gene: TRBD1; clone size: -; J gene: TRBJ1-1; V gene: TRBV29-1
CDR3 protein: CASSPGGGTGQETQYF; CDR3 DNA: TGTGCCAGCAGCCCCGGGGGGGGTACGGGCCAAGAGACCCAGTACTTC; D gene: TRBD2; clone size: -; J gene: TRBJ2-5; V gene: TRBV9
CDR3 protein: CASSKDRTYEQYF; CDR3 DNA: TGTGCCAGCAGCAAAGACAGGACCTACGAGCAGTACTTC; D gene: -; clone size: once; J gene: TRBJ2-7; V gene: TRBV21-1
CDR3 protein: CASSQESGGPGNTIYF; CDR3 DNA: TGTGCCAGCAGCCAAGAAAGCGGGGGGCCTGGAAACACCATATATTTT; D gene: -; clone size: -; J gene: TRBJ1-3; V gene: TRBV4-2
CDR3 protein: CASSPWTSADNEQFF; CDR3 DNA: TGTGCCAGCAGCCCCTGGACTAGCGCGGACAATGAGCAGTTCTTC; D gene: TRBD2; clone size: -; J gene: TRBJ2-1; V gene: TRBV7-9
CDR3 protein: CASSILGGKDNEQFF; CDR3 DNA: TGTGCCAGCAGCATTCTCGGGGGAAAGGACAATGAGCAGTTCTTC; D gene: -; clone size: -; J gene: TRBJ2-1; V gene: TRBV27
CDR3 protein: CASSVGKQETQYF; CDR3 DNA: TGTGCCAGCAGTGTGGGGAAACAAGAGACCCAGTACTTC; D gene: -; clone size: -; J gene: TRBJ2-5; V gene: TRBV27
CDR3 protein: CASSLTGGGRHEQFF; CDR3 DNA: TGTGCCAGCAGCCTCACTGGGGGGGGCAGGCATGAGCAGTTCTTC; D gene: -; clone size: -; J gene: TRBJ2-1; V gene: TRBV7-2
CDR3 protein: CAWSLGQGAYEQYF; CDR3 DNA: TGTGCCTGGAGTTTAGGACAGGGGGCCTACGAGCAGTACTTC; D gene: TRBD1; clone size: -; J gene: TRBJ2-7; V gene: TRBV30
CDR3 protein: CAWSFTDRYNEQFF; CDR3 DNA: TGTGCCTGGAGTTTCACGGACCGGTACAATGAGCAGTTCTTC; D gene: -; clone size: -; J gene: TRBJ2-1; V gene: TRBV30
CDR3 protein: CASSQILLTRVHRDEQFF; CDR3 DNA: TGCGCCAGCAGCCAAATCCTTTTGACCAGGGTACATCGGGATGAGCAGTTCTTC; D gene: -; clone size: -; J gene: TRBJ2-1; V gene: TRBV4-1
CDR3 protein: CASSPWTSGAQETQYF; CDR3 DNA: TGTGCCAGCAGCCCCTGGACTAGCGGGGCCCAAGAGACCCAGTACTTC; D gene: TRBD2; clone size: -; J gene: TRBJ2-5; V gene: TRBV3-1/TRBV3-2
CDR3 protein: CATSDSRGGSYNEQFF; CDR3 DNA: TGTGCCACCAGTGATAGTCGCGGGGGCTCCTACAATGAGCAGTTCTTC; D gene: TRBD2; clone size: -; J gene: TRBJ2-1; V gene: TRBV24-1
CDR3 protein: CASSRGPGDTQYF; CDR3 DNA: TGCGCCAGCAGCCGGGGGCCCGGAGATACGCAGTATTTT; D gene: -; clone size: -; J gene: TRBJ2-3; V gene: TRBV5-1
CDR3 protein: CAITPGEETPPQFF; CDR3 DNA: TGTGCCATCACCCCGGGGGAGGAAACCCCCCCGCAGTTCTTC; D gene: -; clone size: -; J gene: TRBJ2-1; V gene: TRBV10-3
CDR3 protein: CASSPRTGRSGNTIYF; CDR3 DNA: TGTGCCAGCAGCCCAAGGACAGGGCGCTCTGGAAACACCATATATTTT; D gene: TRBD1; clone size: -; J gene: TRBJ1-3; V gene: TRBV7-8
CDR3 protein: CASSQTSSGGYEQYF; CDR3 DNA: TGTGCCAGCAGCCAAACATCCTCGGGGGGTTACGAGCAGTACTTC; D gene: TRBD2; clone size: -; J gene: TRBJ2-7; V gene: TRBV7-2
CDR3 protein: CASSPRLGSGRAVSYEQYF; CDR3 DNA: TGTGCCAGCAGCCCGCGATTAGGTAGCGGGAGGGCCGTCTCCTACGAGCAGTACTTC; D gene: TRBD2; clone size: -; J gene: TRBJ2-7; V gene: TRBV7-2
CDR3 protein: CATRTAPSSYNEQFF; CDR3 DNA: TGCGCCACCAGAACCGCCCCCAGCTCCTACAATGAGCAGTTCTTC; D gene: -; clone size: -; J gene: TRBJ2-1; V gene: TRBV4-1
CDR3 protein: CSVIPYYSGQGETQYF; CDR3 DNA: TGCAGCGTCATCCCCTACTATTCGGGACAGGGTGAGACCCAGTACTTC; D gene: TRBD1; clone size: -; J gene: TRBJ2-5; V gene: TRBV29-1
CDR3 protein: CSVGQSVTGELFF; CDR3 DNA: TGCAGCGTCGGACAATCCGTCACCGGGGAGCTGTTTTTT; D gene: -; clone size: -; J gene: TRBJ2-2; V gene: TRBV29-1
CDR3 protein: CSVGDSYEQYF; CDR3 DNA: TGCAGCGTAGGGGACTCCTACGAGCAGTACTTC; D gene: -; clone size: -; J gene: TRBJ2-7; V gene: TRBV29-1
CDR3 protein: CASSQKDRADTEAFF; CDR3 DNA: TGTGCCAGCAGCCAGAAGGACAGGGCGGACACTGAAGCTTTCTTT; D gene: TRBD1; clone size: -; J gene: TRBJ1-1; V gene: TRBV3-1/TRBV3-2
CDR3 protein: CASSEGHSNQPQHF; CDR3 DNA: TGTGCCAGCAGTGAAGGACATAGCAATCAGCCCCAGCATTTT; D gene: -; clone size: -; J gene: TRBJ1-5; V gene: TRBV6-1
CDR3 protein: CASCRTPTDYEQYF; CDR3 DNA: TGCGCCAGTTGTAGGACACCTACTGACTACGAGCAGTACTTC; D gene: -; clone size: -; J gene: TRBJ2-7; V gene: TRBV5-1
CDR3 protein: CAWSPLDRGDTEAFF; CDR3 DNA: TGTGCCTGGAGTCCGCTGGACAGGGGGGACACTGAAGCTTTCTTT; D gene: TRBD1; clone size: -; J gene: TRBJ1-1; V gene: TRBV30
CDR3 protein: CASSLGDSLTEAFF; CDR3 DNA: TGTGCCAGCAGCTTAGGGGACAGCCTAACTGAAGCTTTCTTT; D gene: TRBD1; clone size: -; J gene: TRBJ1-1; V gene: TRBV7-2
CDR3 protein: CASSAGTLYEKLFF; CDR3 DNA: TGTGCCAGCAGTGCCGGGACACTTTATGAAAAACTGTTTTTT; D gene: -; clone size: -; J gene: TRBJ1-4; V gene: TRBV28
CDR3 protein: CASSSFGGPTKGNGYTF; CDR3 DNA: TGCGCCAGCAGCTCTTTCGGCGGGCCTACGAAGGGGAATGGCTACACCTTC; D gene: -; clone size: -; J gene: TRBJ1-2; V gene: TRBV10-2
CDR3 protein: CAWSVGVDLNQPQHF; CDR3 DNA: TGTGCCTGGAGTGTTGGCGTAGATCTAAATCAGCCCCAGCATTTT; D gene: -; clone size: -; J gene: TRBJ1-5; V gene: TRBV30
CDR3 protein: CASSMGRNTEAFF; CDR3 DNA: TGTGCCAGTAGTATGGGACGGAACACTGAAGCTTTCTTT; D gene: -; clone size: -; J gene: TRBJ1-1; V gene: TRBV19
CDR3 protein: CASSLAGGDYNEQFF; CDR3 DNA: TGTGCCAGCAGCTTGGCCGGGGGCGATTACAATGAGCAGTTCTTC; D gene: -; clone size: -; J gene: TRBJ2-1; V gene: TRBV5-4
CDR3 protein: CASSQQGFGTGELFF; CDR3 DNA: TGCGCCAGCAGCCAACAGGGGTTTGGGACCGGGGAGCTGTTTTTT; D gene: TRBD1; clone size: -; J gene: TRBJ2-2; V gene: TRBV5-1
CDR3 protein: CASSVGYTDTQYF; CDR3 DNA: TGCGCCAGCAGTGTGGGATACACAGATACGCAGTATTTT; D gene: -; clone size: -; J gene: TRBJ2-3; V gene: TRBV10-1
CDR3 protein: CASSLGTSPFSAFF; CDR3 DNA: TGTGCCAGCAGTTTAGGGACGTCTCCCTTTAGTGCTTTCTTT; D gene: -; clone size: -; J gene: TRBJ1-1; V gene: TRBV27
CDR3 protein: CASSLGRSGNQPQHF; CDR3 DNA: TGTGCCAGCAGCCTCGGGAGGTCCGGCAATCAGCCCCAGCATTTT; D gene: -; clone size: -; J gene: TRBJ1-5; V gene: TRBV7-6
CDR3 protein: CASSLGRIGYTF; CDR3 DNA: TGTGCCAGCAGCTTAGGAAGGATCGGCTACACCTTC; D gene: -; clone size: few; J gene: TRBJ1-2; V gene: TRBV11-2